This TCR beta chain was found in a study of T cells after yellow fever vaccination. V gave up 5 bases and J gave up 8 bases; unmatched junction bases: 3. The CDR3 sequence is 12 residues long. In germline, CDR1 is SGHVS, CDR2 FQNEAQ. TCRdb passed the 5' RACE reads through MiXCR, listing each CDR3 protein once. Of around 500,000 distinct CDR3 sequences listed, about a fifth are singletons. The TCR originated in a man between 18 and 35 years old who received the YFV17D yellow fever vaccine. The V gene is TRBV7-8, the J gene TRBJ2-1; 7 positions agree with TRBD1. The specimen was PBMCs, collected 21 days after the first yellow fever vaccination. For the CDR3, the DNA is TGTGCCAGCAGCAAGGGGGCCTATGAGCAGTTCTTC. The encoded protein is CASSKGAYEQFF.